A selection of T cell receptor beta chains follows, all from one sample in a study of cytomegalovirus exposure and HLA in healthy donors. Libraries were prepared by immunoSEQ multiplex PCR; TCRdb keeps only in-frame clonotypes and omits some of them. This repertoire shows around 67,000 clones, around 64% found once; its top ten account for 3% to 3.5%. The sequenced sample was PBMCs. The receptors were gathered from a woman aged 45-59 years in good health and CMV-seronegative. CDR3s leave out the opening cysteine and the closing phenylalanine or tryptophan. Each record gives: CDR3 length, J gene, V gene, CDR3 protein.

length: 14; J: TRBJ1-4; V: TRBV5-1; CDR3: ASSPGTGVLNEKLF
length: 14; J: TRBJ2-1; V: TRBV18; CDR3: ASSPQGMSSYNEQF
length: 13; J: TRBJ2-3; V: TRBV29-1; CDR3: SVDRPGGSTDTQY
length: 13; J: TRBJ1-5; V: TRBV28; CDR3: ASSFQSGFFQPQH
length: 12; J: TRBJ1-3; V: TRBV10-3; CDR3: AIGDRGPENTIY
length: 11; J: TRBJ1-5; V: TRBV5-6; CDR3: ASSRQGNQPQH
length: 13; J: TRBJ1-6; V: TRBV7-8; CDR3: ASSSRGMNNSPLH
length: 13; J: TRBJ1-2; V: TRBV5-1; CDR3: ASSREPQTNYGYT
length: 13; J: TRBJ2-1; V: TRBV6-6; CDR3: ASSRREGLNNEQF
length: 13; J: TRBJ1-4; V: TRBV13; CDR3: ASSGPGFANEKLF
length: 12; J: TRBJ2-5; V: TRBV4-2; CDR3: ASSHLGTGITQY
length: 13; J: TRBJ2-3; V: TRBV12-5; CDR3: ASGLDTGVTDTQY
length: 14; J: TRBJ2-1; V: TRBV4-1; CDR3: ASSQSLASSGNEQF
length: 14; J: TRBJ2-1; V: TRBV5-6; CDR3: ASSLASGSTYNEQF
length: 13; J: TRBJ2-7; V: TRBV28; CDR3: ASSLGRQDAYEQY
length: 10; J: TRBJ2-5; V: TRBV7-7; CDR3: ASSPRGDTWY
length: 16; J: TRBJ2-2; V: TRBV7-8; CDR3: ASSYGRAGAIFRGELF
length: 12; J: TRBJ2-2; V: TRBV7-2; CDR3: ASSSGFAPGELF
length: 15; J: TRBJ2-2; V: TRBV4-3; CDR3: ASSRGLAGGYTGELF
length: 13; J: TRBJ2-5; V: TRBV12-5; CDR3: ASGLGISTQETQY
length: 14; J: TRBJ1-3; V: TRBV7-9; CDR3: ASSFPGTVSGNTIY
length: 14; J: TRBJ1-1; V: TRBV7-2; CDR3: ASSTGWGRMNTEAF
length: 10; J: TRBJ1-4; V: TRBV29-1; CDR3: SVRFQGDKLF
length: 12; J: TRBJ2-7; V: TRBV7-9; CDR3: ASSLDLPPREQY
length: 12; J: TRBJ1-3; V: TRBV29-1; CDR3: SVGTDGFGNTIY
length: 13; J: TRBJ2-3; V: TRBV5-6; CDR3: ASSSLAGAADTQY
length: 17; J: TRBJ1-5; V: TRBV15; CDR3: ATSRDVGGGEGPRPPQH
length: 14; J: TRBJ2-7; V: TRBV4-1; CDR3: ASSQDRSGRDYEQY
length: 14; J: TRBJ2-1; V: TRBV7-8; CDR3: ASSLEFGGSYNEQF
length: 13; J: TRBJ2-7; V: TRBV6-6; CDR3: ASSYNRDSSYEQY
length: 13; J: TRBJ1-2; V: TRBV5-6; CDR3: ASSRWDILGHGYT
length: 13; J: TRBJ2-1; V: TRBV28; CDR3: ASSQVASGRSEQF
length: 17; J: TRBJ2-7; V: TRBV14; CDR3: ASSPDQDGFRQGIYEQY
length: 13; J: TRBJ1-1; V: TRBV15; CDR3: ATSRDGGARTEAF
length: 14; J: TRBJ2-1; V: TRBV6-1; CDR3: ASSESGVSSYNEQF
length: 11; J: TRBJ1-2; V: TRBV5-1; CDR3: ASSPQGAEGYT
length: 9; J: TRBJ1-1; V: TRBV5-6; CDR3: ASQWAGEAF
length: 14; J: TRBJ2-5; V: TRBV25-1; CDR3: ASSGFIAGGGETQY
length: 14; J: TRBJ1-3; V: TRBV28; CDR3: ASSLSRGHGGNTIY
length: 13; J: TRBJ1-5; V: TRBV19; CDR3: ASSPNRDINQPQH
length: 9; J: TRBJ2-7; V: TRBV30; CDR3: AWGGGVSQY
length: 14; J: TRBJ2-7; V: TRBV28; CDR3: ASSLYRGKSSYEQY
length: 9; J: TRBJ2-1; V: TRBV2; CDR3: ASLGLADFL
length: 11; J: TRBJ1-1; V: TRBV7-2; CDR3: ASSLIGETEAF
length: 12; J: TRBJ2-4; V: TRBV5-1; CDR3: ASSLGDRKNIQY
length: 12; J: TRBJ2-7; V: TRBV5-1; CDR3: ASGEGGAPYEQY
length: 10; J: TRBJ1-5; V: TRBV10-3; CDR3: AISSYGQPQH
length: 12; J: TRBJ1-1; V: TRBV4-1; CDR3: ASSQTPGNTEAF
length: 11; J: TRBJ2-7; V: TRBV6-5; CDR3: ASSVNLGGEQY
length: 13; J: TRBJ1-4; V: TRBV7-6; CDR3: ASSLAGATNEKLF
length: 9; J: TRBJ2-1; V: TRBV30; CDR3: AWSVLRSQF
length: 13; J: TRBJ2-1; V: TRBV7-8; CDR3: ASSLKRSSYNEQF
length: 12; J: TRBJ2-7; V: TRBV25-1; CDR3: ASRAGTDSYEQY
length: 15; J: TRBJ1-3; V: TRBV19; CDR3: ASSIGRDRVKGNTIY
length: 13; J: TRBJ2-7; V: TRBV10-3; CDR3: AISEGLAGTYEQY
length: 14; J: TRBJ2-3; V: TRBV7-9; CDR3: ASSLPTGLGADTQY
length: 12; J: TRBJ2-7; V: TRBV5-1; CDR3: ASSSRQGGYEQY
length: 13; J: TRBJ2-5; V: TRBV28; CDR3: ASSLPQYNQETQY
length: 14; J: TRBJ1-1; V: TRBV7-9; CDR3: ASGFLLSTGNTEAF